These 5 T cell receptor beta chains were sequenced from one sample in a study of blood T cells in healthy people across ages. The second PCR ran roughly 7 to 11 cycles with a sample-barcoded 5' primer and J-beta primers. Via MiXCR, TCRdb re-called the 5' RACE reads, giving one row per CDR3 protein. The sample has roughly 930,000 distinct CDR3 sequences; roughly 43% are singletons. Sequences were obtained from blood. Every receptor here comes from a man aged 25-40 years in good health.

This clonotype has only a few counts. In DNA form, the CDR3 reads TGTGCCAGCAGCCCGAGACAGGGAGGCGCTGAAGCTTTCTTT. Protein: CASSPRQGGAEAFF. The J gene is TRBJ1-1, the V gene TRBV7-6; 7 bases agree with TRBD1. V shed 5 bases and J 6 bases; nucleotides not matched to a gene: 9. CDR1 and CDR2 (germline): SGHVS, FNYEAQ. This CDR3 has 14 residues.

The V and J genes are TRBV7-8 and TRBJ1-4; D is ambiguous. V was clipped by 6 bases and J by 1 base, with 9 bases between them. The length of the CDR3 is 14 residues. The V gene's germline CDR1 is SGHVS and CDR2 FQNEAQ. In DNA, the CDR3 is TGTGCCAGCAGTACAACAGAAACTAATGAAAAACTGTTTTTT. Encoded protein: CASSTTETNEKLFF.

The chain uses TRBV6-5 and TRBJ2-2; TRBD1 agrees at 9 bases. Germline V CDR1 and CDR2: MNHEY, SVGAGI. V lost 5 bases, J lost 3 bases, and 4 bases stayed unmatched. The CDR3 has 15 residues. The CDR3 sequence is CASSGDRVDTGELFF. In DNA form, the CDR3 reads TGTGCCAGCAGTGGGGACAGGGTGGACACCGGGGAGCTGTTTTTT.

This clonotype was observed a few times. This rearrangement joins TRBV9 to TRBJ2-5; 7 bases are shared with TRBD2. Trimming took 0 bases from V and 4 from J; bases not matched to a gene: 3. The CDR3 length is 14 residues. Germline V gene sequence: CDR1 SGDLS, CDR2 YYNGEE. CDR3 loop: CASSVVSGAETQYF. For the CDR3, the DNA is TGTGCCAGCAGCGTAGTAAGCGGGGCAGAGACCCAGTACTTC.

As DNA, the CDR3 is TGTGCCAGCAGGATGACAGGGATTAGCTCCTACGAGCAGTACTTC. This gives the protein CASRMTGISSYEQYF. This chain links TRBV2 with TRBJ2-7; 7 bases line up with TRBD1. The CDR3 length is 15 residues. Germline V gives CDR1 SNHLY, CDR2 FYNNEI. J was trimmed by 0 bases and V by 6 bases; bases with no gene match: 8. Full variable domain (missing parts from reference TRBV2 and TRBJ2-7): EPEVTQTPSHQVTQMGQEVILRCVPISNHLYFYWYRQILGQKVEFLVSFYNNEISEKSEIFDDQFSVERPDGSNFTLKIRSTKLEDSAMYFCASRMTGISSYEQYFGPGTRLTVT.